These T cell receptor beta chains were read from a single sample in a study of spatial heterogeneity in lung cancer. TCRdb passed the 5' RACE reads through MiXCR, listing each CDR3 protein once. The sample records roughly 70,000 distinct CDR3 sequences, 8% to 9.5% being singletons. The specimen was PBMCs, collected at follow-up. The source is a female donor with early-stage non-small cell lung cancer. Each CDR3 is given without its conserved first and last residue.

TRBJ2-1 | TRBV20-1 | SASTTGNEQF
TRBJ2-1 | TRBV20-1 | SASSPSYNEQF
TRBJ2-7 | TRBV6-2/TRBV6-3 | ASSPGRGYSYEQY
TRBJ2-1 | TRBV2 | ASSVRGRSNEQF
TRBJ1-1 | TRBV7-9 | ASSLGGTVEAF
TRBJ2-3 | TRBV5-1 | ASSIQDRASDTQY
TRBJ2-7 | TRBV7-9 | ASSKGATTYEQY
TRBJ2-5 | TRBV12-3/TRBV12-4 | ASSQGLSSAQETQY
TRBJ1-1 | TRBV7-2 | ASSLGKDTEAF
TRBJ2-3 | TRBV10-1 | ASSVGSSHLGTDTQY
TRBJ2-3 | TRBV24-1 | ATSDSGQGSTDTQY
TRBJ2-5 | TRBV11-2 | ASSLGETQY
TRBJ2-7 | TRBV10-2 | ASSEGYEQY
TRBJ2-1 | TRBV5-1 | ASSLEGLWKDEQF
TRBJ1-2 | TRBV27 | ASSLSAYYGYT
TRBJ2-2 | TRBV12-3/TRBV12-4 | ASSNPINGELF
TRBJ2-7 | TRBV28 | ASSFWRTGLEQY
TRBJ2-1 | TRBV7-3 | ASSPVGINNEQF
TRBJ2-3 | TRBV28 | ASSLWLAASTDTQY
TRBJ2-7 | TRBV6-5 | ASSYSKGGRSYEQY
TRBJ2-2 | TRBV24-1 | ATSETTEWAGELF
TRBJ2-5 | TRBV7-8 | ASSLSKVETQY
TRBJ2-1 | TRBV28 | ASSLVLAGYNEQF
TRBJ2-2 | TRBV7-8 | ASSPGSDRELF
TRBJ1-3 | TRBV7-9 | ASSPLLLTRNTIY
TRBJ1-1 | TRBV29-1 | SVCRDRGSEAF
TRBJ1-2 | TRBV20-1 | SARGQGIYT
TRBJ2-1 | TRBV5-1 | ASEPTGVYNEQF
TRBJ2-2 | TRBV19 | ASNSRAGGTGELF
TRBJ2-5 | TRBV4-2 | ASSQGSAVAGEETQY
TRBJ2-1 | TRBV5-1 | ASSSAGGSLNEQF
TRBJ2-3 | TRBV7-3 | ASSTGNTDTQY
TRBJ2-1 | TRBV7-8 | ASSLSLQGPRYNEQF
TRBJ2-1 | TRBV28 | ASSLRSGVRNEQF
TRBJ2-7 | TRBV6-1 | ASSERTGSSHEQY
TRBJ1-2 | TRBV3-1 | ASSQTVTGILYVGYT
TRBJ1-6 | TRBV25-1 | ASSERGRSSYNSPLH
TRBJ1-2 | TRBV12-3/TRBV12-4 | ASSLGWGQGADGYT
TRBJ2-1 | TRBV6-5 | ATTEGDNEQF
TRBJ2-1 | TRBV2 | ASSGTSGGYNEQF
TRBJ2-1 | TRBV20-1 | SARENNEQF
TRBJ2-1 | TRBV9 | ASSVAGANEQF
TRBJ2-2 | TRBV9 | ASSVAGSDTGELF